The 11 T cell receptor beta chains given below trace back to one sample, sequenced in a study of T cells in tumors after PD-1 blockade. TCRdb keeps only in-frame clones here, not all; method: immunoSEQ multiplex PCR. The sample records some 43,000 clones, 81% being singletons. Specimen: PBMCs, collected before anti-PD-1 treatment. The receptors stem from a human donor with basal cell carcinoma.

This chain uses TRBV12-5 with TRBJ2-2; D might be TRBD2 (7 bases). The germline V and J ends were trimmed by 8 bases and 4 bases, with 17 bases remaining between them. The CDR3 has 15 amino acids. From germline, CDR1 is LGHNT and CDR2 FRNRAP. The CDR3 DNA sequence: TGTGCTAGTTCAATGGGCGGGGGCTTCACCGGGGAGCTGTTTTTT. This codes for CASSMGGGFTGELFF.

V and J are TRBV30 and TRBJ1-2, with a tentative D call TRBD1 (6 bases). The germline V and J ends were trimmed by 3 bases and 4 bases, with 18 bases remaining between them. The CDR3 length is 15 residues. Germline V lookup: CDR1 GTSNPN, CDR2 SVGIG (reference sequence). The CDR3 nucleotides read TGTGCCTGGAGCCCCAAGCAGGGGCGGCTCTATGGCTACACCTTC. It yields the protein CAWSPKQGRLYGYTF.

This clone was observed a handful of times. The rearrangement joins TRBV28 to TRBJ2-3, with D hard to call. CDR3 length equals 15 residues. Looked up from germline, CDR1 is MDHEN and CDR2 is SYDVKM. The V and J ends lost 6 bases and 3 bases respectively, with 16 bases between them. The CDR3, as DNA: TGTGCCAGCAGGCAGGCCCTAGAAAGAACAGATACGCAGTATTTT. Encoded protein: CASRQALERTDTQYF.

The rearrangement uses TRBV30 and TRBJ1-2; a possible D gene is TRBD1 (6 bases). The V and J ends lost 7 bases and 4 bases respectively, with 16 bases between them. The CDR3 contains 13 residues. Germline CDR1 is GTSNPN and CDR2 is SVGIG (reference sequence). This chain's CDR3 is CAYSQGGSYGYTF. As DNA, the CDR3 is TGTGCCTATTCACAGGGTGGCAGCTATGGCTACACCTTC.

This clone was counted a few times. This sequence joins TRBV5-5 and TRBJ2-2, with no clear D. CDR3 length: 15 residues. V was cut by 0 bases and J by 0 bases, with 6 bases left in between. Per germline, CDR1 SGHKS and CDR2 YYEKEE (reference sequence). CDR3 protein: CASSLGTPNTGELFF. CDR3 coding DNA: TGTGCCAGCAGCTTGGGCACACCGAACACCGGGGAGCTGTTTTTT. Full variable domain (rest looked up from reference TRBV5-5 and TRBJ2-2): DAGVTQSPTHLIKTRGQQVTLRCSPISGHKSVSWYQQVLGQGPQFIFQYYEKEERGRGNFPDRFSARQFPNYSSELNVNALLLGDSALYLCASSLGTPNTGELFFGEGSRLTVL.

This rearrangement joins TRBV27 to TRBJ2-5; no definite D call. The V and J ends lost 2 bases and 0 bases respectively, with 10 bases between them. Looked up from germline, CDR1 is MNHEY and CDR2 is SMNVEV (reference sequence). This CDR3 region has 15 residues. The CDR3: CASSLQATYQETQYF. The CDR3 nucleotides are TGTGCCAGCAGTTTACAGGCTACCTACCAAGAGACCCAGTACTTC.

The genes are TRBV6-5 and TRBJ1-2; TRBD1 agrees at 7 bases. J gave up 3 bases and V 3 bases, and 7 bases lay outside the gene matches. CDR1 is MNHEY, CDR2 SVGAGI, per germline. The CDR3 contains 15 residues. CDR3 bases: TGTGCCAGCAGTTATGACAGGGATCGGGACTATGGCTACACCTTC. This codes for CASSYDRDRDYGYTF.

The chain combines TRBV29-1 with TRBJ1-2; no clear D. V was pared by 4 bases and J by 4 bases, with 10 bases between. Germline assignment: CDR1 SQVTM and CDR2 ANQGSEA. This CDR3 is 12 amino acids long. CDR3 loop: CSVGEGGYGYTF. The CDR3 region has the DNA TGCAGCGTTGGGGAGGGAGGCTATGGCTACACCTTC.

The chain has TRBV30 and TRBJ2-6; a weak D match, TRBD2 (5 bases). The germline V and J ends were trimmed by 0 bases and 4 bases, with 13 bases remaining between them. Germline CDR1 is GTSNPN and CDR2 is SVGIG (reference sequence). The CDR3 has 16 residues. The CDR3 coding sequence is TGTGCCTGGAGTGTACTAGTCCTTTCGGGGGCCAACGTCCTGACTTTC. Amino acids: CAWSVLVLSGANVLTF.

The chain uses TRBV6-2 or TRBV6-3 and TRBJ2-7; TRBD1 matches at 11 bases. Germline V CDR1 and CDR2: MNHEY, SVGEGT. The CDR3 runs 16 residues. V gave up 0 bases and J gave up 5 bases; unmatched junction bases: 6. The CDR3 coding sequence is TGTGCCAGCAGTTACTCTGGAGGGACAGGGGGTAACGAGCAGTACTTC. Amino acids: CASSYSGGTGGNEQYF.

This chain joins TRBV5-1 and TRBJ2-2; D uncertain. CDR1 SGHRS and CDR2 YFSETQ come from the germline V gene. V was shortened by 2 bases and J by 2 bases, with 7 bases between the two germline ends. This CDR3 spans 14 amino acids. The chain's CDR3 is CASSLTVNTGELFF. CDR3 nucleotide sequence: TGCGCCAGCAGCTTAACAGTAAACACCGGGGAGCTGTTTTTT.